This T cell receptor (beta chain) was documented in a study of blood T cell repertoires in COVID-19. This clone was seen a few times. CDR1 and CDR2 (germline): LNHDA, SQIVND (reference sequence). The CDR3 sequence is 11 residues long. Losses at the gene ends were 7 bases for V and 12 bases for J; bases not matched to a gene: 4. Authors' processing steps: The assay estimated nucleated cells by amplifying reference gene primers. Profiled with immunoSEQ multiplex PCR; TCRdb holds only in-frame clones, not every one. Clone size and V and J calls were adopted from that table, with D and trimming inferred from the DNA. The table records 70,000 or so clones, over 65% of them present only once.

The receptor comes from a woman between 70 and 85 years old with acute or convalescent COVID-19. Specimen: peripheral blood. The rearrangement uses TRBV19 and TRBJ2-3; 10 positions agree with TRBD1. The CDR3 here is CASTRDRGQYF. CDR3 bases: TGTGCCAGTACCCGGGACAGGGGACAGTATTTT.